This record looks at one TCR beta chain sequence and its context. V was pared by 7 bases and J by 0 bases, with 10 bases between. The CDR3 spans 15 residues. Germline V gene sequence: CDR1 LNHDA, CDR2 SQIVND (reference sequence). In the study's own analysis: Amplification from reference gene primers served as the basis for estimated nucleated cell counts. Measured with immunoSEQ multiplex PCR; TCRdb has only the in-frame clones, and not every one. The V and J calls and clone size come from that table; D and trimming were worked out from the DNA. This sample yields approximately 210,000 clones, of which about four fifths are seen a single time; approximately 8% belongs to the top ten. This specimen belongs to a study of blood T cell repertoires in COVID-19. The overall study: Samples came from the United States, Italy and Spain, spanning acute and convalescent COVID-19. From T cells, B-cell-depleted T cells, or PBMCs came the material, which was cDNA or gDNA.

V and J are TRBV19 and TRBJ2-6, with no clear D. Sequenced material: peripheral blood. The sequence came from a woman between 45 and 60 years old with active or convalescent COVID-19. CDR3 residues: CASTQMSSGANVLTF. CDR3 nucleotides: TGTGCCAGTACCCAAATGAGCTCTGGGGCCAACGTCCTGACTTTC.